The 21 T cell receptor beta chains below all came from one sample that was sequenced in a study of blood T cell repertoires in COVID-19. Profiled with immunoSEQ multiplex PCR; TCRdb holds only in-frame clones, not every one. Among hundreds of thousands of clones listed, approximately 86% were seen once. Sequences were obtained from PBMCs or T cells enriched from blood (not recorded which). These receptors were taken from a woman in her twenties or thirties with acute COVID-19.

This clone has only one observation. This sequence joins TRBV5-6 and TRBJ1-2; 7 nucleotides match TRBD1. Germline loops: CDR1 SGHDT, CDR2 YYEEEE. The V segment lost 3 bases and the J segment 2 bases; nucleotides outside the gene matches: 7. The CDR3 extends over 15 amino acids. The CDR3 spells CASSSVLGQNYGYTF. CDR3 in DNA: TGTGCCAGCAGCTCGGTTTTGGGACAGAACTATGGCTACACCTTC. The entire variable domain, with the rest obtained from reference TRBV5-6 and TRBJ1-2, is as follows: DAGVTQSPTHLIKTRGQQVTLRCSPKSGHDTVSWYQQALGQGPQFIFQYYEEEERQRGNFPDRFSGHQFPNYSSELNVNALLLGDSALYLCASSSVLGQNYGYTFGSGTRLTVV.

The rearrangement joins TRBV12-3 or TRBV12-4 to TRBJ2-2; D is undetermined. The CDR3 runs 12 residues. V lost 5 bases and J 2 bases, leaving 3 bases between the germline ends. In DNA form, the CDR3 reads TGTGCCAGCAGTCTAAACACCGGGGAGCTGTTTTTT. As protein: CASSLNTGELFF.

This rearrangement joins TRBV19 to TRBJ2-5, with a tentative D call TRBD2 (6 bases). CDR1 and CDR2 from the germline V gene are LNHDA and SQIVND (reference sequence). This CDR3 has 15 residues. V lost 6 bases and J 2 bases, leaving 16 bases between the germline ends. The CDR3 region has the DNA TGTGCCAGTAGCCCATATTTGGGGGGTCAAGAGACCCAGTACTTC. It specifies CASSPYLGGQETQYF.

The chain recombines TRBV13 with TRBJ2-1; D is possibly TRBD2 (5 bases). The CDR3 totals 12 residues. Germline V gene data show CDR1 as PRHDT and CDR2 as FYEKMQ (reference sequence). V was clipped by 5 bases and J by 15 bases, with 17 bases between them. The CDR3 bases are TGTGCCAGCAGCCCTGGACCAAGGGAGATGTTCTTC. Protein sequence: CASSPGPREMFF.

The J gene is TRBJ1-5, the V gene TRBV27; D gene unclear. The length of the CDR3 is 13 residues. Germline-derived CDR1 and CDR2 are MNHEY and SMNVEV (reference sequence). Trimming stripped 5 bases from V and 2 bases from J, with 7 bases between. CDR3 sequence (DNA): TGTGCCAGCAGTAGCACAGGCAATCAGCCCCAGCATTTT. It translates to CASSSTGNQPQHF.

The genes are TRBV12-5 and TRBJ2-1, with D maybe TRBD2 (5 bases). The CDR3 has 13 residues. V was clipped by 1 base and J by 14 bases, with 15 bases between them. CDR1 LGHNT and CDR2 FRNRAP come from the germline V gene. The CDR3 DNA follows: TGTGCTAGTGGTTTGGACGCGACCGGGAAGGAGTTCTTC. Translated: CASGLDATGKEFF.

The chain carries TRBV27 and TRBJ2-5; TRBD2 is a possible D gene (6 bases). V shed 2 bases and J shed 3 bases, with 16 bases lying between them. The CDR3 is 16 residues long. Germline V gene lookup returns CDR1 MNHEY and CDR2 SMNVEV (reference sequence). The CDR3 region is CASSLTRDFWKETQYF. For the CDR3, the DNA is TGTGCCAGCAGTTTAACCCGGGACTTCTGGAAAGAGACCCAGTACTTC.

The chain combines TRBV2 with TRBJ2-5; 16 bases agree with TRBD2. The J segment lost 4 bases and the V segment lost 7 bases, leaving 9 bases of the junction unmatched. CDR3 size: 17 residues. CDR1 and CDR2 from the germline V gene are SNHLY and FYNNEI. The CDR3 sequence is CASKGLAGGPAAETQYF. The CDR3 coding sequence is TGTGCCAGCAAGGGACTAGCGGGAGGGCCGGCGGCAGAGACCCAGTACTTC.

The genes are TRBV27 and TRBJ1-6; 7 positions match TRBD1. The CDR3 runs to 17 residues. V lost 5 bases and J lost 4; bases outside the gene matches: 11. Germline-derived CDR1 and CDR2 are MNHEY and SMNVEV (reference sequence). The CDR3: CASSLSETGTYNSPLHF. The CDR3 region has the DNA TGTGCCAGCAGTCTTTCAGAGACAGGGACGTATAATTCACCCCTCCACTTT.

As DNA, the CDR3 is TGTGCCAGCAGCTTGGGAGGACAGAGCAATCAGCCCCAGCATTTT. Amino acids: CASSLGGQSNQPQHF. The gene calls are TRBV5-8 and TRBJ1-5; D might be TRBD1 (6 bases). Germline V gene lookup returns CDR1 SGHTS and CDR2 YDEGEE. The length of the CDR3 is 15 residues. V was pared by 0 bases and J by 1 base, with 8 bases between.

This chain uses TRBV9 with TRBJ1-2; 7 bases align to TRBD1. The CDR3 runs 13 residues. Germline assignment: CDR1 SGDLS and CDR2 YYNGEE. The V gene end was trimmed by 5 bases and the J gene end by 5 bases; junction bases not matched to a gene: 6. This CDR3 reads CASSHGTDYGYTF. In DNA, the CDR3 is TGTGCCAGCAGTCACGGGACAGATTATGGCTACACCTTC.

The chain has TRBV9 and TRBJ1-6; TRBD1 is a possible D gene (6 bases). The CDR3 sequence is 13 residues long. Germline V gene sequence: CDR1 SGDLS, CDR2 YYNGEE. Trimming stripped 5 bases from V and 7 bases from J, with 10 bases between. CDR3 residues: CASSGRGNSPLHF. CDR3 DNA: TGTGCCAGCAGTGGGAGGGGGAATTCACCCCTCCACTTT.

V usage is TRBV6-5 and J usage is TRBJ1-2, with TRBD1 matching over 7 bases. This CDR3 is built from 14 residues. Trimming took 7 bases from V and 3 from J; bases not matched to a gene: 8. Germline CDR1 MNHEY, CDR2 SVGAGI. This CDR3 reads CASTRQGRDYGYTF. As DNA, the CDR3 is TGTGCCAGCACCCGACAGGGCCGCGACTATGGCTACACCTTC.

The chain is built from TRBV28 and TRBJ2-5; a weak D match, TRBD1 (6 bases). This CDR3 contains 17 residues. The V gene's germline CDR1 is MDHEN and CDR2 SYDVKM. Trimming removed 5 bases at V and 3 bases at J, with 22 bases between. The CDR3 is CASSKTGSGVREETQYF. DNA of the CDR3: TGTGCCAGCAGTAAAACAGGGTCGGGCGTTCGGGAAGAGACCCAGTACTTC.

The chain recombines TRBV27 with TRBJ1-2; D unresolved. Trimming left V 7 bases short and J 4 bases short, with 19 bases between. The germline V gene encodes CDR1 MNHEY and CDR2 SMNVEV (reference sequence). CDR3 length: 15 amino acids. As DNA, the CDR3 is TGTGCCAGCACCTACGACCCGGCAGCGCCCTATGGCTACACCTTC. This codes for CASTYDPAAPYGYTF.

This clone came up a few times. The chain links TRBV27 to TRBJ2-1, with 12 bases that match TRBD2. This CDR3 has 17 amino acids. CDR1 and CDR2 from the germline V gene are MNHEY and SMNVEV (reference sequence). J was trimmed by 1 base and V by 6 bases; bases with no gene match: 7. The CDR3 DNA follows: TGTGCCAGCAGCCGGACTAGCGGGGCCCCTTCCTACAATGAGCAGTTCTTC. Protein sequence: CASSRTSGAPSYNEQFF.

This chain's CDR3 is CASSGPSGNLNEQFF. The CDR3 DNA sequence: TGTGCCAGCAGCGGTCCTAGCGGGAACCTAAATGAGCAGTTCTTC. The chain employs TRBV28 and TRBJ2-1, with 9 bases fitting TRBD2. The CDR3 has 15 residues. V trimming: 6 bases; J trimming: 7 bases; junction bases outside the gene matches: 10. CDR1 is MDHEN, CDR2 SYDVKM, per germline.

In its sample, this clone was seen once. CDR3 in amino acids: CASSLRLPRGGMFVNEQYF. The CDR3 DNA reads TGTGCCAGCAGTTTACGACTCCCCCGGGGGGGCATGTTCGTAAACGAGCAGTACTTC. The chain uses TRBV27 and TRBJ2-7, with 8 bases aligning to TRBD2. With 2 bases clipped from V and 5 bases from J, the junction kept 20 bases outside the gene matches. Germline CDR1 MNHEY, CDR2 SMNVEV (reference sequence). The CDR3 contains 19 residues.

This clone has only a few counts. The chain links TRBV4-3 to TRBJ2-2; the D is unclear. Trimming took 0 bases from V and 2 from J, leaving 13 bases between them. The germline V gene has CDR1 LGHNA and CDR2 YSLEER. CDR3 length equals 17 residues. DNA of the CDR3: TGCGCCAGCAGCCAAGATCGGATAGCAGATAACACCGGGGAGCTGTTTTTT. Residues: CASSQDRIADNTGELFF.

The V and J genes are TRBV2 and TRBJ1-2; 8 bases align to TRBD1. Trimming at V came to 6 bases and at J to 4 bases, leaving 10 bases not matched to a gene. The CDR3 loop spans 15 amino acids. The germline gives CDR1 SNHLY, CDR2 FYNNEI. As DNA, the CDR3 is TGTGCCAGCAGGGAACAGGGGGATCGGAGCTATGGCTACACCTTC. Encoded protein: CASREQGDRSYGYTF.

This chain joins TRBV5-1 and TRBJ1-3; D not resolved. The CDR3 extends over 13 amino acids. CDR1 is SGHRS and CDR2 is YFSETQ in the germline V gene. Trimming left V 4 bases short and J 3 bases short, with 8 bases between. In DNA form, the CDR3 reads TGCGCCAGCAGCGCTCTCGGTGGAAACACCATATATTTT. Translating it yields CASSALGGNTIYF.